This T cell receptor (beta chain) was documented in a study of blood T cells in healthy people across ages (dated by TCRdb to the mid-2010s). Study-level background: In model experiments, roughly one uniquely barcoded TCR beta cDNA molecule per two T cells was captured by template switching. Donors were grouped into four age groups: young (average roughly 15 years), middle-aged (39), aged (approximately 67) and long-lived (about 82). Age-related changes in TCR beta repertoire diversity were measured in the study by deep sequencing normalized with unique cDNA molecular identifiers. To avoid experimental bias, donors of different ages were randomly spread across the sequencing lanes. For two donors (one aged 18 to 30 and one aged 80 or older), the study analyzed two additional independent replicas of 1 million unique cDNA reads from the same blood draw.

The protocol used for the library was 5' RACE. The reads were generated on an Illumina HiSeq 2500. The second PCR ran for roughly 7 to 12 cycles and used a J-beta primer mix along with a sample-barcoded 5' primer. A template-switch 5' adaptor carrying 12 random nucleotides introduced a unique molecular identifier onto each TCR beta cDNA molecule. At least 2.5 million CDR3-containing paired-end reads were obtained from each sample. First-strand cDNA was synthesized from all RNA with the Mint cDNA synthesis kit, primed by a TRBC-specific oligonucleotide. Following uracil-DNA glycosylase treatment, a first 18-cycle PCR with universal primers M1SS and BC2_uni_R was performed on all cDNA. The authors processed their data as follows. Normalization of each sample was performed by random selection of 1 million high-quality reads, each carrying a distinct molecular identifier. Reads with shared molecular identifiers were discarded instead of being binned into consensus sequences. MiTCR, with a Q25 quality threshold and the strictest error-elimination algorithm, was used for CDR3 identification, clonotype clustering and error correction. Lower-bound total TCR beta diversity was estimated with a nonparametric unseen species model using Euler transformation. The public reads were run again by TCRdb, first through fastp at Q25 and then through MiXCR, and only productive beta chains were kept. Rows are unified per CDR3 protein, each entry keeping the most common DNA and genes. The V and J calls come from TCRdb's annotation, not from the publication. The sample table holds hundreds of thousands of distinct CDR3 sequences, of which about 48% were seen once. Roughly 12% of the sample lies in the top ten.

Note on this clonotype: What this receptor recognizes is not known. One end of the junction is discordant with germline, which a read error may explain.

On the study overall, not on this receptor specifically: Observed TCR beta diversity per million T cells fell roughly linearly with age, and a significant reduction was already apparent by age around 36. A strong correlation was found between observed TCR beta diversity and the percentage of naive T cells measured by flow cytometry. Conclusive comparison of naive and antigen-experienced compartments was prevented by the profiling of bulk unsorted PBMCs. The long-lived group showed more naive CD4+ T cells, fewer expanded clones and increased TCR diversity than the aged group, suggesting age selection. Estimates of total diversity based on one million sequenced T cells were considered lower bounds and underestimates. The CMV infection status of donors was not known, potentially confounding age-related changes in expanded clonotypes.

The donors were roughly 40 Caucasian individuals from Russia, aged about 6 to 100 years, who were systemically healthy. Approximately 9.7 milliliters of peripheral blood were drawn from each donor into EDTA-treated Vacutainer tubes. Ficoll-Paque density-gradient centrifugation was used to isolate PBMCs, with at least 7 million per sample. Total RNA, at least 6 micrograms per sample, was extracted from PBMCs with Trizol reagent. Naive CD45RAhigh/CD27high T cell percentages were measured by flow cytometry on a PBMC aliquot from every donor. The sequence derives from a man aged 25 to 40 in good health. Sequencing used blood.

The CDR3 loop reads CTSSGSYEQYF. The sequenced DNA: TGCACCAGCAGCGGTTCCTACGAGCAGTACTTC. The chain joins TRBV5-1 to TRBJ2-7; TRBD2 is a weak D gene call, 5 bases matching. From cysteine to phenylalanine, the CDR3 is 11 amino acids long. Solely the CDR3 DNA is kept, with 33 bases framed from the first base. CDR1 and CDR2 are read off the germline V gene as SGHRS and YFSETQ. Extended through the reference TRBV5-1 and TRBJ2-7 proteins, this CDR3 yields the full variable domain: KAGVTQTPRYLIKTRGQQVTLSCSPISGHRSVSWYQQTPGQGLQFLFEYFSETQRNKGNFPGRFSGRQFSNSRSEMNVSTLELGDSALYLCTSSGSYEQYFGPGTRLTVT.